Listed below are T cell receptor beta chains from one sample, sequenced in a study of blood T cell repertoires in COVID-19. Method: immunoSEQ multiplex PCR; TCRdb's copy keeps in-frame clones and lacks some. The sample lists approximately 300,000 clones, around 89% occurring once. Sequenced input: peripheral blood. The origin of the receptors is a woman aged 40 to 50 with acute or convalescent COVID-19. CDR3s include the opening cysteine and the closing phenylalanine or tryptophan. A D gene is named only where the DNA matches it firmly. The size entry is marked missing in some rows and otherwise reads once, few, many or a size class.

CDR3 protein: CASRTGLAAGYTF
CDR3 DNA: TGTGCCAGCAGGACAGGCCTAGCCGCTGGCTACACCTTC
J gene: TRBJ1-2
V gene: TRBV12-3/TRBV12-4
D gene: .
clone size: .

CDR3 protein: CASSLDRDQPQHF
CDR3 DNA: TGTGCCAGCAGCCTAGACAGGGATCAGCCCCAGCATTTT
J gene: TRBJ1-5
V gene: TRBV27
D gene: TRBD1
clone size: .

CDR3 protein: CASRLTGGRTEAFF
CDR3 DNA: TGTGCCAGCAGGCTAACAGGGGGGAGGACTGAAGCTTTCTTT
J gene: TRBJ1-1
V gene: TRBV25-1
D gene: TRBD1
clone size: few

CDR3 protein: CASSYGQGALETQYF
CDR3 DNA: TGTGCCAGCAGCTACGGACAGGGTGCGTTGGAGACCCAGTACTTC
J gene: TRBJ2-5
V gene: TRBV7-9
D gene: TRBD1
clone size: .

CDR3 protein: CACTIRGRNSPLHF
CDR3 DNA: TGTGCCTGCACCATTCGGGGTAGGAATTCACCCCTCCACTTT
J gene: TRBJ1-6
V gene: TRBV30
D gene: .
clone size: .

CDR3 protein: CASSYDRGELFF
CDR3 DNA: TGTGCCAGCAGCTACGACAGAGGGGAGCTGTTTTTT
J gene: TRBJ2-2
V gene: TRBV6-5
D gene: .
clone size: .

CDR3 protein: CASILGSTENTEAFF
CDR3 DNA: TGCGCCAGCATATTAGGGTCGACAGAGAACACTGAAGCTTTCTTT
J gene: TRBJ1-1
V gene: TRBV5-1
D gene: .
clone size: .

CDR3 protein: CASSFGPRDGSGNTIYF
CDR3 DNA: TGTGCCAGCAGTTTTGGGCCCCGAGATGGCTCTGGAAACACCATATATTTT
J gene: TRBJ1-3
V gene: TRBV27
D gene: .
clone size: .

CDR3 protein: CASSHPGLAPRGYTF
CDR3 DNA: TGCGCCAGCAGCCACCCCGGCCTTGCACCCAGGGGCTACACCTTC
J gene: TRBJ1-2
V gene: TRBV4-1
D gene: .
clone size: .

CDR3 protein: CATSSTYLGTGELFF
CDR3 DNA: TGTGCCACCAGCAGCACTTATCTCGGCACCGGGGAGCTGTTTTTT
J gene: TRBJ2-2
V gene: TRBV15
D gene: .
clone size: .

CDR3 protein: CASSPPTSGRGETQYF
CDR3 DNA: TGTGCCAGCTCACCACCGACTAGCGGGAGGGGAGAGACCCAGTACTTC
J gene: TRBJ2-5
V gene: TRBV18
D gene: TRBD2
clone size: .

CDR3 protein: CASSSDRTYGYTF
CDR3 DNA: TGTGCCAGCAGCTCGGACAGGACTTATGGCTACACCTTC
J gene: TRBJ1-2
V gene: TRBV7-9
D gene: TRBD1
clone size: .

CDR3 protein: CASSPVQSYNEQFF
CDR3 DNA: TGTGCCAGCAGCCCGGTCCAATCCTACAATGAGCAGTTCTTC
J gene: TRBJ2-1
V gene: TRBV7-2
D gene: .
clone size: .

CDR3 protein: CASSRRAGGFTDTQYF
CDR3 DNA: TGTGCCAGCAGCCGAAGGGCGGGGGGGTTCACAGATACGCAGTATTTT
J gene: TRBJ2-3
V gene: TRBV11-3
D gene: TRBD2
clone size: .

CDR3 protein: CASSFNRGDEQFF
CDR3 DNA: TGTGCCAGCAGCTTCAACAGGGGCGATGAGCAGTTCTTC
J gene: TRBJ2-1
V gene: TRBV11-2
D gene: TRBD1
clone size: .

CDR3 protein: CASSEYGTEGTEAFF
CDR3 DNA: TGTGCCAGCAGTGAATACGGGACAGAGGGCACTGAAGCTTTCTTT
J gene: TRBJ1-1
V gene: TRBV2
D gene: TRBD1
clone size: .

CDR3 protein: CASNFAASGVTDTQYF
CDR3 DNA: TGTGCCAGCAACTTCGCGGCTAGCGGGGTCACAGATACGCAGTATTTT
J gene: TRBJ2-3
V gene: TRBV27
D gene: TRBD2
clone size: once

CDR3 protein: CASSQIGQAPSTDTQYF
CDR3 DNA: TGCGCCAGCAGCCAAATCGGACAGGCTCCTAGCACAGATACGCAGTATTTT
J gene: TRBJ2-3
V gene: TRBV4-1
D gene: TRBD1
clone size: .

CDR3 protein: CASKGQGGNQPQHF
CDR3 DNA: TGTGCCAGCAAAGGGCAGGGGGGCAATCAGCCCCAGCATTTT
J gene: TRBJ1-5
V gene: TRBV2
D gene: TRBD1
clone size: .

CDR3 protein: CASRETGSTDTQYF
CDR3 DNA: TGTGCCAGTCGTGAGACAGGGAGCACAGATACGCAGTATTTT
J gene: TRBJ2-3
V gene: TRBV19
D gene: TRBD1
clone size: .

CDR3 protein: CASSQDGDYGYTF
CDR3 DNA: TGTGCCAGCAGCCAGGACGGGGACTATGGCTACACCTTC
J gene: TRBJ1-2
V gene: TRBV4-2
D gene: .
clone size: .

CDR3 protein: CASSPTGTSGGYNEQFF
CDR3 DNA: TGTGCCAGCAGCCCCACCGGGACTAGCGGGGGGTACAATGAGCAGTTCTTC
J gene: TRBJ2-1
V gene: TRBV5-5
D gene: TRBD2
clone size: .

CDR3 protein: CASSRGLAGLYNEQFF
CDR3 DNA: TGTGCCAGCAGTCGGGGACTAGCGGGGCTCTACAATGAGCAGTTCTTC
J gene: TRBJ2-1
V gene: TRBV2
D gene: TRBD2
clone size: .

CDR3 protein: CASTPGGTPGNTIYF
CDR3 DNA: TGTGCCAGTACCCCTGGGGGGACGCCTGGAAACACCATATATTTT
J gene: TRBJ1-3
V gene: TRBV19
D gene: .
clone size: .

CDR3 protein: CASSDPHRDYGYTF
CDR3 DNA: TGTGCCAGCAGTGACCCCCACAGGGACTATGGCTACACCTTC
J gene: TRBJ1-2
V gene: TRBV2
D gene: .
clone size: .

CDR3 protein: CASSGRASGGEHNEQFF
CDR3 DNA: TGTGCCAGCAGTGGACGGGCTAGCGGGGGTGAACACAATGAGCAGTTCTTC
J gene: TRBJ2-1
V gene: TRBV6-1
D gene: TRBD2
clone size: .

CDR3 protein: CASSLAGQNLNTEAFF
CDR3 DNA: TGTGCCAGCAGCCTGGCGGGACAGAACTTGAACACTGAAGCTTTCTTT
J gene: TRBJ1-1
V gene: TRBV5-5
D gene: TRBD1
clone size: .

CDR3 protein: CASSSSAGAVNIQYF
CDR3 DNA: TGCGCCAGCAGCTCGTCAGCCGGAGCCGTAAACATTCAGTACTTC
J gene: TRBJ2-4
V gene: TRBV5-1
D gene: .
clone size: .

CDR3 protein: CASSAALDRGDLEAFF
CDR3 DNA: TGTGCCAGCAGCGCGGCCCTTGACAGAGGAGACCTAGAAGCTTTCTTT
J gene: TRBJ1-1
V gene: TRBV9
D gene: .
clone size: few

CDR3 protein: CATSRVLRGARDTQYF
CDR3 DNA: TGTGCCACCAGCAGAGTGTTACGGGGGGCTCGGGATACGCAGTATTTT
J gene: TRBJ2-3
V gene: TRBV15
D gene: .
clone size: .

CDR3 protein: CASSEAGGLETQYF
CDR3 DNA: TGTGCCAGCAGTGAAGCAGGAGGGTTGGAGACCCAGTACTTC
J gene: TRBJ2-5
V gene: TRBV6-1
D gene: .
clone size: .

CDR3 protein: CASSLAPEPTGELFF
CDR3 DNA: TGTGCCAGCAGCTTAGCGCCGGAGCCCACCGGGGAGCTGTTTTTT
J gene: TRBJ2-2
V gene: TRBV7-2
D gene: .
clone size: few

CDR3 protein: CSAGSEGSYTF
CDR3 DNA: TGCAGTGCCGGGTCGGAGGGGAGCTACACCTTC
J gene: TRBJ1-2
V gene: TRBV20-1
D gene: .
clone size: .

CDR3 protein: CASSLFGRRGMNTEAFF
CDR3 DNA: TGTGCCAGCAGCTTGTTCGGACGGAGGGGCATGAACACTGAAGCTTTCTTT
J gene: TRBJ1-1
V gene: TRBV7-3
D gene: .
clone size: .

CDR3 protein: CASSLHRLRTSGGQETQYF
CDR3 DNA: TGCGCCAGCAGCTTGCACCGACTAAGGACTAGCGGGGGCCAAGAGACCCAGTACTTC
J gene: TRBJ2-5
V gene: TRBV5-1
D gene: TRBD2
clone size: .